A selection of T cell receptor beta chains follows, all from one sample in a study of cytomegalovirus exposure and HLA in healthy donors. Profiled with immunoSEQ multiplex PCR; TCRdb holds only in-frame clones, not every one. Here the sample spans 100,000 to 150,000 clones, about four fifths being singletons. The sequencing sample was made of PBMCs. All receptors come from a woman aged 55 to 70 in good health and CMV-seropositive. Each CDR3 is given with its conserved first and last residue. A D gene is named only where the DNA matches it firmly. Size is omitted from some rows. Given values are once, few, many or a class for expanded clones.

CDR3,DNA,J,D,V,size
CASSQSSGVMNYTF,TGCGCCAGCAGCCAATCTAGCGGGGTCATGAACTACACCTTC,TRBJ1-2,-,TRBV4-3,-
CASRGARGRTQPQHF,TGTGCCAGCAGGGGGGCCAGGGGGCGTACCCAGCCCCAGCATTTT,TRBJ1-5,TRBD1,TRBV28,few
CASSKGGDNEQFF,TGTGCCAGCAGCAAGGGAGGGGACAATGAGCAGTTCTTC,TRBJ2-1,-,TRBV21-1,-
CASSPEVWVYEAFF,TGTGCCAGCAGCCCAGAGGTATGGGTTTATGAAGCTTTCTTT,TRBJ1-1,-,TRBV7-2,-
CASIEPTVGNQPQHF,TGTGCCAGCATCGAGCCGACAGTGGGCAATCAGCCCCAGCATTTT,TRBJ1-5,-,TRBV7-6,-
CASSEYRAQPQHF,TGTGCCAGCAGTGAGTACAGGGCTCAGCCCCAGCATTTT,TRBJ1-5,-,TRBV6-1,few
CASSVVQGSGYTF,TGTGCCAGCAGTGTCGTACAGGGGAGTGGCTACACCTTC,TRBJ1-2,TRBD1,TRBV6-1,-
CASSQRDRSRNTEAFF,TGTGCCAGCAGCCAAAGGGACAGGAGCCGGAACACTGAAGCTTTCTTT,TRBJ1-1,TRBD1,TRBV11-2,-
CASSSQGLAGSNEQFF,TGTGCCAGCAGTTCTCAGGGACTAGCGGGAAGCAATGAGCAGTTCTTC,TRBJ2-1,TRBD2,TRBV6-5,-
CASSIGPGRIYEQYF,TGTGCCAGTAGTATAGGCCCAGGGAGGATCTACGAGCAGTACTTC,TRBJ2-7,-,TRBV19,-